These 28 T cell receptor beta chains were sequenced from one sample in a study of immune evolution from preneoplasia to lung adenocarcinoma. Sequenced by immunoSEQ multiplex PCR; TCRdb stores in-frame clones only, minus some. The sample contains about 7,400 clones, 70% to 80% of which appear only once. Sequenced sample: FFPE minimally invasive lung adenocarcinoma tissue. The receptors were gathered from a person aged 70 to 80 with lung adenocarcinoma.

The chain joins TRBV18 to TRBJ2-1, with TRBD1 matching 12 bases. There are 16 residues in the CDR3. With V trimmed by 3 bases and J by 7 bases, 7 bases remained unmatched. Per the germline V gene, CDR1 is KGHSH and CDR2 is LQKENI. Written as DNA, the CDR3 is TGTGCCAGCTCACCCTCTTCGGGACAGGGGGCGAATGAGCAGTTCTTC. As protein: CASSPSSGQGANEQFF.

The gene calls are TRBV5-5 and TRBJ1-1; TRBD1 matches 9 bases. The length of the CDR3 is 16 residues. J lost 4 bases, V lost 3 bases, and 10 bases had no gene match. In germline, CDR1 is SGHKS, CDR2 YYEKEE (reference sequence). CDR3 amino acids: CASSSALRTGATEAFF. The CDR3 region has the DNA TGTGCCAGCAGCTCAGCGTTGAGGACAGGGGCCACTGAAGCTTTCTTT.

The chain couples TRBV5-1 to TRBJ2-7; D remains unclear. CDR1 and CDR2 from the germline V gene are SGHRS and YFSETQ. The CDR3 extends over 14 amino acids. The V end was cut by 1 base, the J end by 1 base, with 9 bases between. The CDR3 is CASSLSRASYEQYF. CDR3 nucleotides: TGCGCCAGCAGCTTGAGCCGGGCGTCCTACGAGCAGTACTTC.

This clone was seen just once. CDR3 sequence (DNA): TGCGCCAGCTCTTTGACCGGCCCAGGGCCTGGCTACACCTTC. As protein: CASSLTGPGPGYTF. V is TRBV5-1 and J is TRBJ1-2, with TRBD1 as a possible D gene (5 bases). The germline V gene has CDR1 SGHRS and CDR2 YFSETQ. The CDR3 spans 14 residues. Trimming cost V 7 bases and J 7 bases, with 20 bases left between them.

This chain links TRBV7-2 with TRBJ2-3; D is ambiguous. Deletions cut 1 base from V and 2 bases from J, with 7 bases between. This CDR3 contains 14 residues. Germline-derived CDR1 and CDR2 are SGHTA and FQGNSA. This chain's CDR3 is CASSLVLATDTQYF. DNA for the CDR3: TGTGCCAGCAGCTTAGTGCTCGCCACAGATACGCAGTATTTT.

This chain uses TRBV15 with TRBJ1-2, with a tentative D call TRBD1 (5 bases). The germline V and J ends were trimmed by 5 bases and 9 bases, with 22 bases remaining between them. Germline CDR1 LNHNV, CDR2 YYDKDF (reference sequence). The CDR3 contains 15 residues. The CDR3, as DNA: TGTGCCACCAGCCCCACGGACACGTTCCGGGCTAGCTACACCTTC. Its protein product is CATSPTDTFRASYTF.

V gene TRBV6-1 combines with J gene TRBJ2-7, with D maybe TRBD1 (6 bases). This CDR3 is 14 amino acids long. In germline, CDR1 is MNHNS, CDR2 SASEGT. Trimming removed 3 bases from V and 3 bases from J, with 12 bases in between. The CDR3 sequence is CASSEPTGNYEQYF. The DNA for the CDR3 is TGTGCCAGCAGTGAGCCGACAGGAAACTACGAGCAGTACTTC.

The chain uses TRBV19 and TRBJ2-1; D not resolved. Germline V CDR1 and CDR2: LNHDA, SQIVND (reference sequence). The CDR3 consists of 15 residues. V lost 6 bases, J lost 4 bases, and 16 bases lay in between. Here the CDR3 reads CASSLDGARYNEQFF. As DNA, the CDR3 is TGTGCCAGTAGCCTAGACGGAGCCCGTTACAATGAGCAGTTCTTC.

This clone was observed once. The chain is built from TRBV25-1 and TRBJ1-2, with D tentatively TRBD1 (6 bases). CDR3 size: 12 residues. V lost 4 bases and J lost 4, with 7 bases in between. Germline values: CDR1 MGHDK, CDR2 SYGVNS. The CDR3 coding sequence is TGTGCCAGCAGTGTACAGGGCTATGGCTACACCTTC. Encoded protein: CASSVQGYGYTF.

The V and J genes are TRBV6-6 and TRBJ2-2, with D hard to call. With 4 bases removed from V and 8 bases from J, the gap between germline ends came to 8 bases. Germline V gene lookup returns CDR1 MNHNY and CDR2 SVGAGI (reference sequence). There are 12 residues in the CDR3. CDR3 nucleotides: TGTGCCAGCAGTTCCCCGGCAGGGGAGCTGTTTTTT. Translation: CASSSPAGELFF.

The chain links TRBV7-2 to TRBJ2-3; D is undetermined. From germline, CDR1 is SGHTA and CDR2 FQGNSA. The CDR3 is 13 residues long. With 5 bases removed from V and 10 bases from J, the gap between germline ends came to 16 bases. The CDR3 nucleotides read TGTGCCAGCAGCCCCAGGACCATGGTTTCGCAGTATTTT. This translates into CASSPRTMVSQYF.

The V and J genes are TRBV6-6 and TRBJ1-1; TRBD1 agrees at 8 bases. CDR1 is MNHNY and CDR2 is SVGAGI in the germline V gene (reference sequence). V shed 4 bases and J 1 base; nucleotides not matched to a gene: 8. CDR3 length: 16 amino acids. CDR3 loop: CASSSAAGTGNTEAFF. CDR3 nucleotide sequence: TGTGCCAGCAGTTCGGCAGCCGGGACAGGGAACACTGAAGCTTTCTTT.

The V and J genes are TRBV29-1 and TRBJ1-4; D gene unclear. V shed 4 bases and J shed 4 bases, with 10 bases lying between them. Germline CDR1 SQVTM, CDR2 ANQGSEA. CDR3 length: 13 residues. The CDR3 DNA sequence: TGCAGCGTTGGGGTGATGGGTAATGAAAAACTGTTTTTT. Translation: CSVGVMGNEKLFF.

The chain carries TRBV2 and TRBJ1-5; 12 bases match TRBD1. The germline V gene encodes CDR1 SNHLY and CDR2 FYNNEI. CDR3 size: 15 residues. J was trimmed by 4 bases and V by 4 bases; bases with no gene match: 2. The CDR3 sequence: CASSGGQGANQPQHF. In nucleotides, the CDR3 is TGTGCCAGCAGTGGGGGACAGGGGGCAAATCAGCCCCAGCATTTT. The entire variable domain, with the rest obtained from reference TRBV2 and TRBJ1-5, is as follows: EPEVTQTPSHQVTQMGQEVILRCVPISNHLYFYWYRQILGQKVEFLVSFYNNEISEKSEIFDDQFSVERPDGSNFTLKIRSTKLEDSAMYFCASSGGQGANQPQHFGDGTRLSIL.

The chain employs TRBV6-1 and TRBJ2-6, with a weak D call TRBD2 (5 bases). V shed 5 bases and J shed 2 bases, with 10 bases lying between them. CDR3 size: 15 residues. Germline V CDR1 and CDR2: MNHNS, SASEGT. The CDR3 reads CASSLSGTGANVLTF. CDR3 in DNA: TGTGCCAGCAGTCTTTCCGGGACTGGGGCCAACGTCCTGACTTTC.

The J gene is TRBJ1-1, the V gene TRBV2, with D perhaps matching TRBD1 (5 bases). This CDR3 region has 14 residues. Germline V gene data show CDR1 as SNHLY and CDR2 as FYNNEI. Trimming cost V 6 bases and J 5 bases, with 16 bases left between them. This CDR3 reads CASSQQALVTEAFF. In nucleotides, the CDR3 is TGTGCCAGCAGCCAACAGGCCCTGGTTACTGAAGCTTTCTTT. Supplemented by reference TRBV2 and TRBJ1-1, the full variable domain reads EPEVTQTPSHQVTQMGQEVILRCVPISNHLYFYWYRQILGQKVEFLVSFYNNEISEKSEIFDDQFSVERPDGSNFTLKIRSTKLEDSAMYFCASSQQALVTEAFFGQGTRLTVV.

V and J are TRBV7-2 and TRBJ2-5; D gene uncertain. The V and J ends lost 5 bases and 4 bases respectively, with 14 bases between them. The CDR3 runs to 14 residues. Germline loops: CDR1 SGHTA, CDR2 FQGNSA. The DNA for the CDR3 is TGTGCCAGCAGCGCCCTCCGATTCGCAGAGACCCAGTACTTC. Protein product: CASSALRFAETQYF.

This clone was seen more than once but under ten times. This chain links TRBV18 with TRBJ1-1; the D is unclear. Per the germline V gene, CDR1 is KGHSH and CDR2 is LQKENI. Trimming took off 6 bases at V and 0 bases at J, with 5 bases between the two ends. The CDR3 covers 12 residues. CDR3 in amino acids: CASSGMNTEAFF. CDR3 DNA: TGTGCCAGCTCGGGAATGAACACTGAAGCTTTCTTT.

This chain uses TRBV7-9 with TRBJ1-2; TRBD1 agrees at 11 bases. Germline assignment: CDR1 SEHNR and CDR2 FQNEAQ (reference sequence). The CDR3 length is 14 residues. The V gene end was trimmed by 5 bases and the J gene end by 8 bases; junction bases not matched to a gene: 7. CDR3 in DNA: TGTGCCAGCAGCGACCCGGACAGGGGGCAAGGCTACACCTTC. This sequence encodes CASSDPDRGQGYTF.

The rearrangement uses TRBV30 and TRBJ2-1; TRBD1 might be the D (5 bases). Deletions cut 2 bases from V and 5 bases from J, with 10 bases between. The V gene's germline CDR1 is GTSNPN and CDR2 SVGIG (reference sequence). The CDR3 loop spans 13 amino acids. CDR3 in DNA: TGTGCCTGGAGTTCCCTCAGGGACAATGAGCAGTTCTTC. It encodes CAWSSLRDNEQFF.

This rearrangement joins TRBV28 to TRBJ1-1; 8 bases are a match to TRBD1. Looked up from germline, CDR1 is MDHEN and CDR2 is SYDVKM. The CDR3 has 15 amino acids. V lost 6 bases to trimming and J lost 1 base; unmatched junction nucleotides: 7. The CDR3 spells CASSPITGGNTEAFF. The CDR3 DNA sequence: TGTGCCAGCAGCCCAATAACAGGGGGGAACACTGAAGCTTTCTTT.

The CDR3 protein is CSASQGQPQHF. The CDR3 DNA is TGCAGTGCTAGCCAGGGACAGCCCCAGCATTTT. This chain connects TRBV20-1 to TRBJ1-5; the D gene is possibly TRBD1 (5 bases). V was pared by 3 bases and J by 7 bases, with 7 bases between. Germline loops: CDR1 DFQATT, CDR2 SNEGSKA (reference sequence). The CDR3 sequence is 11 residues long.

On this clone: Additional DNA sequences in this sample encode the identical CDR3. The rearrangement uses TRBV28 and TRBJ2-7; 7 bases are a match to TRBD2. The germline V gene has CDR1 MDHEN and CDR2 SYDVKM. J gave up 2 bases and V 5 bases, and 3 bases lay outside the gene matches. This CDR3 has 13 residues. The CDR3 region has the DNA TGTGCCAGCAGTCCCAGCGGGACCTACGAGCAGTACTTC. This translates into CASSPSGTYEQYF. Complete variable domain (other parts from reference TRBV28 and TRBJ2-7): DVKVTQSSRYLVKRTGEKVFLECVQDMDHENMFWYRQDPGLGLRLIYFSYDVKMKEKGDIPEGYSVSREKKERFSLILESASTNQTSMYLCASSPSGTYEQYFGPGTRLTVT.

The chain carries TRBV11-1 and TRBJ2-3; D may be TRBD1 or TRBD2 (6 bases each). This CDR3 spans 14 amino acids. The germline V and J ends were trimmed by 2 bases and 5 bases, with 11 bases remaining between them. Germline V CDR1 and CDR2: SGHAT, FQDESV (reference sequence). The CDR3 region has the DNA TGTGCCAGCAGCTTAAGGGGGGCGAAAGATACGCAGTATTTT. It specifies CASSLRGAKDTQYF.

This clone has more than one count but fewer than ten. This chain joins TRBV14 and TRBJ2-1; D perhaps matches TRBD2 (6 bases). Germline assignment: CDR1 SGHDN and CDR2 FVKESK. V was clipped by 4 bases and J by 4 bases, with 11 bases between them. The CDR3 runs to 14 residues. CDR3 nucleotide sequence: TGTGCCAGCAGCCGCGGGATAAAATACAATGAGCAGTTCTTC. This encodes CASSRGIKYNEQFF.

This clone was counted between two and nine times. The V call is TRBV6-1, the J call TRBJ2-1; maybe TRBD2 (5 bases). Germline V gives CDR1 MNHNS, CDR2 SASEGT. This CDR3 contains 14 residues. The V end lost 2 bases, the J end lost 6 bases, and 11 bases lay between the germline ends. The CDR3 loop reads CASSEQPAGNEQFF. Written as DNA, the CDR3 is TGTGCCAGCAGTGAACAACCCGCGGGCAATGAGCAGTTCTTC.

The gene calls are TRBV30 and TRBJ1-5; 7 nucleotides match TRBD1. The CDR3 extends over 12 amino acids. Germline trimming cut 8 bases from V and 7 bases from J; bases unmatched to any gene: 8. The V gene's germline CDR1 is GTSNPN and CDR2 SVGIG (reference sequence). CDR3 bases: TGTGCCGGCGCGACAGGGAGCCAGCCCCAGCATTTT. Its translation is CAGATGSQPQHF.

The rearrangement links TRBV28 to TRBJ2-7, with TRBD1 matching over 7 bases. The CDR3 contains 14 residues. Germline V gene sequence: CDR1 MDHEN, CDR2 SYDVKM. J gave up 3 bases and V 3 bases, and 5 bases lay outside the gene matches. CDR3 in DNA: TGTGCCAGCAGTTTGTCCGGGACAGACTACGAGCAGTACTTC. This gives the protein CASSLSGTDYEQYF. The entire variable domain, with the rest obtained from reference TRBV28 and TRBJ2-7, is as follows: DVKVTQSSRYLVKRTGEKVFLECVQDMDHENMFWYRQDPGLGLRLIYFSYDVKMKEKGDIPEGYSVSREKKERFSLILESASTNQTSMYLCASSLSGTDYEQYFGPGTRLTVT.